This is a list of T cell receptor beta chains from one sample in a study of CD8+ T cells in alopecia areata. Only in-frame clones appear in the TCRdb table, and some are missing; sequencing was by immunoSEQ multiplex PCR. Of 90,000 to 150,000 clones listed, roughly two fifths were seen once; the top ten hold 3% to 3.5%. Material: CD4+ T cells sorted from blood. Receptors were obtained from a human donor with alopecia areata. The conserved cysteine and the conserved F or W are not part of the CDR3 here. D genes are given only for firm matches.

>TRBJ2-7|NA|TRBV7-2
ASSLIAEQY
>TRBJ2-1|TRBD2|TRBV11-2
ASRYSGIVYNEQF
>TRBJ2-5|TRBD2|TRBV2
ASIKAGLAGGRGETQY
>TRBJ1-2|TRBD1|TRBV6-5
ASSSTTGRTYGYT
>TRBJ2-2|NA|TRBV7-3
ASSRAPGELF
>TRBJ2-7|TRBD1|TRBV6-5
ASSYRQGYEQY
>TRBJ1-6|NA|TRBV13
ASSLQAGQRFPPSPLH
>TRBJ2-5|NA|TRBV7-2
ASSRDGFETQY
>TRBJ2-7|NA|TRBV7-2
ASSLDYYEQY
>TRBJ2-3|TRBD1|TRBV15
ATSRDRGPDTQY
>TRBJ2-1|NA|TRBV18
ASSLQVGRVANEQF
>TRBJ2-7|NA|TRBV4-3
ASSQDPFDEQY
>TRBJ2-5|TRBD1|TRBV29-1
SGGGQGAETQY
>TRBJ2-7|NA|TRBV6-6
ASSYSGQSSYEQY
>TRBJ1-2|TRBD1|TRBV29-1
SVLGQGRVVGYT
>TRBJ2-1|NA|TRBV29-1
SVGPLVLRVGEAYNEQF
>TRBJ1-1|NA|TRBV11-2
ASSRRQEIMNTEAF
>TRBJ1-5|NA|TRBV4-3
ASSQEGRGDQPQH
>TRBJ2-7|TRBD2|TRBV23-1
ASPRGSSGTYEQY
>TRBJ2-7|TRBD1|TRBV29-1
SVWDRSYEQY
>TRBJ2-7|TRBD2|TRBV7-2
ASSSPNGGEQY
>TRBJ2-2|NA|TRBV19
ASSSQGSGTGELF
>TRBJ2-7|NA|TRBV29-1
SVVPRGYDEQY
>TRBJ1-2|NA|TRBV19
ASRLASYGYT
>TRBJ1-1|NA|TRBV7-3
ASSPPTREAF
>TRBJ2-7|NA|TRBV29-1
SVDSAQGTEQY
>TRBJ1-2|NA|TRBV5-1
ASSSDGNYGYT
>TRBJ2-1|TRBD2|TRBV11-2
ASSILAGGNNEQF
>TRBJ2-5|NA|TRBV7-9
ASSSLTISGTQY
>TRBJ1-1|TRBD1|TRBV29-1
SVIQGAGTEAF
>TRBJ2-5|NA|TRBV6-6
ASSHGGAQETQY
>TRBJ2-3|NA|TRBV6-5
ASSPGQFLGAQY
>TRBJ2-7|NA|TRBV30
AWITGKGHEQY
>TRBJ2-7|NA|TRBV29-1
SVELSGKGYEQY
>TRBJ2-5|NA|TRBV7-2
ASSLAGTSETQY
>TRBJ2-5|NA|TRBV5-1
ASSLLTQQETQY
>TRBJ2-3|TRBD2|TRBV28
ASSGGLAGEGITDTQY
>TRBJ1-1|NA|TRBV29-1
SVGGLGLVRSTEAF
>TRBJ2-7|NA|TRBV10-3
AISEASSYEQY
>TRBJ2-1|TRBD2|TRBV29-1
SVRTSGRADEQF
>TRBJ1-1|NA|TRBV29-1
SAEGGVENTEAF
>TRBJ2-3|TRBD2|TRBV5-4
ASSIAGPRTDTQY
>TRBJ2-4|NA|TRBV2
ASRENWGQNIQY
>TRBJ2-5|NA|TRBV20-1
SALQMTQY
>TRBJ2-5|NA|TRBV6-5
ASSYDGQETQY
>TRBJ2-5|NA|TRBV2
ASSEGGPQY
>TRBJ2-4|NA|TRBV5-4
ASSMSARVSKNIQY
>TRBJ1-2|TRBD1|TRBV29-1
SARQGPNYGYT
>TRBJ2-3|TRBD2|TRBV7-2
ASSSTRTSGGTQY
>TRBJ1-2|TRBD1|TRBV30
AWMRIGQGHYGYT
>TRBJ2-5|NA|TRBV29-1
SVEKGLQETQY
>TRBJ1-5|TRBD1|TRBV9
ASSLGTGLYSNQPQH
>TRBJ1-5|NA|TRBV7-2
ASSYRASLGNQPQH
>TRBJ2-7|NA|TRBV29-1
SVFGQTSEQY
>TRBJ2-1|TRBD2|TRBV29-1
SANPGTSGRDYNEQF
>TRBJ1-2|NA|TRBV2
ATLPDAGYDGYT
>TRBJ2-7|TRBD1|TRBV7-2
ASSLTSGTGNYEQY
>TRBJ1-2|TRBD1|TRBV29-1
SVAHSGQGFYGYT
>TRBJ2-3|NA|TRBV14
ASSQEQRKN